These T cell receptor beta chains were read from a single sample in a study of early T cells in non-severe SARS-CoV-2 infection. MiXCR was run by TCRdb on the 5' RACE reads, yielding one entry per CDR3 protein. The table shows tens of thousands of distinct CDR3 sequences, with about 4% occurring only once. Source material: whole blood. The receptors shown here come from an adult who was a healthcare worker with PCR-confirmed SARS-CoV-2 infection or an uninfected control (not recorded which). Each CDR3 is given with its conserved first and last residue. A D gene is named only where the DNA matches it firmly. For some rows the clone size is stated as once, few or many, or as a class when expanded; others skip it.

CDR3nt	CDR3aa	len	v_gene	j_gene	d_gene	abundance
TGTGCCAGCAGGACGGACTCTGGGGCCAACGTCCTGACTTTC	CASRTDSGANVLTF	14	TRBV6-4	TRBJ2-6	.	many
TGTGCCAGCAGCAACGCCGGGACTAGCTCCGGGGAGCTGTTTTTT	CASSNAGTSSGELFF	15	TRBV7-8	TRBJ2-2	TRBD2	many
TGCGCCAGCAGCCGGGACAGAGACCTATATGGCTACACCTTC	CASSRDRDLYGYTF	14	TRBV5-1	TRBJ1-2	TRBD1	few
TGTGCCAGCAGCCCGTCCGGGGCGGTTAATGAAAAACTGTTTTTT	CASSPSGAVNEKLFF	15	TRBV7-6	TRBJ1-4	.	many
TGTGCCAGCAGTCGGGGAGGCAATTCACCCCTCCACTTT	CASSRGGNSPLHF	13	TRBV25-1	TRBJ1-6	.	few
TGTGCCACAGGACAGGGATCTTCCACAGATACGCAGTATTTT	CATGQGSSTDTQYF	14	TRBV19	TRBJ2-3	TRBD1	.
TGTGCCAGCTCGCTCCCCTCCTATAATTCACCCCTCCACTTT	CASSLPSYNSPLHF	14	TRBV18	TRBJ1-6	.	many
TGTGCCAGCAGCCAAGCCGGACAGGCAAATGGCTACACCTTC	CASSQAGQANGYTF	14	TRBV3-1	TRBJ1-2	TRBD1	many
TGTGCCAGCAGTACGGGGCCACCACTTTACGAGCAGTACTTC	CASSTGPPLYEQYF	14	TRBV28	TRBJ2-7	.	.
TGCAGCGTTGCCAACCTAGCGGGGGCCAACGTCCTGACTTTC	CSVANLAGANVLTF	14	TRBV29-1	TRBJ2-6	.	many
TGTGCCAGCAGTTTCTTAGAGACCCAGTACTTC	CASSFLETQYF	11	TRBV28	TRBJ2-5	.	many
TGTGCCAGCAGCGGTGGCGGGAGATGGGCCGGGGAGCTGTTTTTT	CASSGGGRWAGELFF	15	TRBV9	TRBJ2-2	TRBD2	few
TGTGCCAGCAGCTTGGAGGGATGGGACATTCAGTACTTC	CASSLEGWDIQYF	13	TRBV11-2	TRBJ2-4	.	many
TGTGCCAGCAGCTCCGGGACAGGGAGGGCACAGCCCCAGCATTTT	CASSSGTGRAQPQHF	15	TRBV7-6	TRBJ1-5	TRBD1	many
TGTGCCAGCAGCTTAAGTGAATCCTACGAGCAGTACTTC	CASSLSESYEQYF	13	TRBV7-2	TRBJ2-7	.	.
TGTGCCAGCAGCACGCCTAGTCTGGCCAAAAACATTCAGTACTTC	CASSTPSLAKNIQYF	15	TRBV28	TRBJ2-4	.	many
TGTGCCAGCAGTGACCCTCCCCGGGCTCCTGCAGCTTTCTTT	CASSDPPRAPAAFF	14	TRBV25-1	TRBJ1-1	.	few
TGTGCCTGGAGTATAACAGCCCCGTCCTACGAGCAGTACTTC	CAWSITAPSYEQYF	14	TRBV30	TRBJ2-7	.	few
TGTGCCAGTAGTATAGGCTCGCAGGTGTTAGCCGGGGAGCTGTTTTTT	CASSIGSQVLAGELFF	16	TRBV19	TRBJ2-2	.	.
TGCGCCAGCAGTGAGTCCTGGCAGGGAGAGACCCAGTACTTC	CASSESWQGETQYF	14	TRBV10-1	TRBJ2-5	.	many
TGTGCCAGCAGCCCCCCGGGGGCAGAGCAGTACTTC	CASSPPGAEQYF	12	TRBV7-9	TRBJ2-7	.	many
TGTGCTAGTGGTTTGGCAACGGGGGCTAGCAATGAGCAGTTCTTC	CASGLATGASNEQFF	15	TRBV12-5	TRBJ2-1	.	many
TGTGCCAGCAGCTCCATAGCGGGGGCGAACACCGGGGAGCTGTTTTTT	CASSSIAGANTGELFF	16	TRBV7-2	TRBJ2-2	TRBD2	few
TGTGCCAGCAGTGGGGGACCTAGCCGGGGAAATGAGCAGTTCTTC	CASSGGPSRGNEQFF	15	TRBV2	TRBJ2-1	.	few
TGTGCCAGCACCACTAACGCGAACACTGAAGCTTTCTTT	CASTTNANTEAFF	13	TRBV6-1	TRBJ1-1	.	many